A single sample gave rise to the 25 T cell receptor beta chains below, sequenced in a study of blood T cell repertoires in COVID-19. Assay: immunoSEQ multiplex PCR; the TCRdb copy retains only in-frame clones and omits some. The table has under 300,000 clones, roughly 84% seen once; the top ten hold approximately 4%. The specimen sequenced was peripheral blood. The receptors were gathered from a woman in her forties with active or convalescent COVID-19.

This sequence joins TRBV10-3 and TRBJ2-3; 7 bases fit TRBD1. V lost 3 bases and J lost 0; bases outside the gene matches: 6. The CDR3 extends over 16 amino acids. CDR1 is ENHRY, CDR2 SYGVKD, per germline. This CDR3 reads CAISDPGQSSTDTQYF. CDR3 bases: TGTGCCATCAGTGACCCGGGACAGTCAAGCACAGATACGCAGTATTTT.

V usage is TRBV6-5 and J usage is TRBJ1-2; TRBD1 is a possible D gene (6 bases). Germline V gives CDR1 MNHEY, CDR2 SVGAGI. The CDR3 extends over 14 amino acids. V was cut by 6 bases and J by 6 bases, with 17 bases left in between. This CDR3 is CASSLTWTVDGYTF. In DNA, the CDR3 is TGTGCCAGCAGCCTTACATGGACAGTCGATGGCTACACCTTC.

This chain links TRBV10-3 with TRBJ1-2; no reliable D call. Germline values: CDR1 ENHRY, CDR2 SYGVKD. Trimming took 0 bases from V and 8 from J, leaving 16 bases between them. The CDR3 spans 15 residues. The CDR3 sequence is CAISESRRQLNGYTF. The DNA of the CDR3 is TGTGCCATCAGTGAGTCCAGAAGGCAACTAAACGGCTACACCTTC.

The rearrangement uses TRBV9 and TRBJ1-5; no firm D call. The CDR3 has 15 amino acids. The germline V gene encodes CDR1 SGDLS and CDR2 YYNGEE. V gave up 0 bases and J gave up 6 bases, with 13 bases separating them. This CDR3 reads CASSVDTEEGQPQHF. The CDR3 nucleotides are TGTGCCAGCAGCGTAGATACAGAGGAGGGTCAGCCCCAGCATTTT.

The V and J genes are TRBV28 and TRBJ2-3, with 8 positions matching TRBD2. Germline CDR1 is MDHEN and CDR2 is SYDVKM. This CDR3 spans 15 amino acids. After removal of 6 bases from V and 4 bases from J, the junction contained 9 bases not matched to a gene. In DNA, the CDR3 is TGTGCCAGCAGCCTGGCGGGGGGAGGGGCAGATACGCAGTATTTT. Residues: CASSLAGGGADTQYF.

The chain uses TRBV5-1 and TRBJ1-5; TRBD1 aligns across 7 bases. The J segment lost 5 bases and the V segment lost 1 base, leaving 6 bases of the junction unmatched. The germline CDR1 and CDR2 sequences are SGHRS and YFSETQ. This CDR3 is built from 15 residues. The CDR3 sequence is CASSLLAGQDQPQHF. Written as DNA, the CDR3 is TGCGCCAGCAGCTTGTTGGCAGGACAGGATCAGCCCCAGCATTTT.

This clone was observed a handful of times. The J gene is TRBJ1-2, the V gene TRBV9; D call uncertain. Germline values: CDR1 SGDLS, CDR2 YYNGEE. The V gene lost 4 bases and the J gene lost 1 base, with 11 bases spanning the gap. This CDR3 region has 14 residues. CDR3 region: CASSLQPFNYGYTF. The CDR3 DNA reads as TGTGCCAGCAGCCTACAGCCTTTTAACTATGGCTACACCTTC.

The CDR3 nucleotides are TGTGCCAGCAGCAACCGGGGGGGAACCTACTACGAGCAGTACTTC. Residues: CASSNRGGTYYEQYF. The chain employs TRBV5-6 and TRBJ2-7; 8 positions match TRBD2. This CDR3 has 15 residues. With V trimmed by 4 bases and J by 3 bases, 9 bases remained unmatched. Looked up from germline, CDR1 is SGHDT and CDR2 is YYEEEE.

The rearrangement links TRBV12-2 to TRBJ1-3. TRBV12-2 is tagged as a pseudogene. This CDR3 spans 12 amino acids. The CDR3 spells CARRVSGNTIYF. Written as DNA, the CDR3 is TGTGCAAGAAGAGTATCTGGAAACACCATATATTTT.

The CDR3 region is CASSMSGSPLHF. The DNA for the CDR3 is TGTGCCAGCAGTATGTCCGGTTCACCCCTCCACTTT. The J gene is TRBJ1-6, the V gene TRBV12-3 or TRBV12-4; D is ambiguous. The CDR3 has 12 amino acids. The germline V and J ends were trimmed by 5 bases and 9 bases, with 8 bases remaining between them.

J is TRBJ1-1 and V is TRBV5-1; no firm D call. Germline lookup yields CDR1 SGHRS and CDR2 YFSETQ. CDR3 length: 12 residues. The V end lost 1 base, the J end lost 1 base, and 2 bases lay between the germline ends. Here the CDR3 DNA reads TGCGCCAGCAGCTTGCGGAACACTGAAGCTTTCTTT. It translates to CASSLRNTEAFF.

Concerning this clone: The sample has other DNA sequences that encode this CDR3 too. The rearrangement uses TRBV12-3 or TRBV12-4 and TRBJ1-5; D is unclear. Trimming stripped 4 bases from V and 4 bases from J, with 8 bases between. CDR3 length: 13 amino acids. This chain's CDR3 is CASSWGGNQPQHF. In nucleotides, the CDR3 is TGTGCCAGCAGTTGGGGAGGAAATCAGCCCCAGCATTTT.

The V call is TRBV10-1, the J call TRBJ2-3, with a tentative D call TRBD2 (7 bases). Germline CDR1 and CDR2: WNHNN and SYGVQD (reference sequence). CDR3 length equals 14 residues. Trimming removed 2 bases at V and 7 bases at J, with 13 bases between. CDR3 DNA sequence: TGCGCCAGCAGTGAGGCGGGGGCCCCGCATACGCAGTATTTT. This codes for CASSEAGAPHTQYF.

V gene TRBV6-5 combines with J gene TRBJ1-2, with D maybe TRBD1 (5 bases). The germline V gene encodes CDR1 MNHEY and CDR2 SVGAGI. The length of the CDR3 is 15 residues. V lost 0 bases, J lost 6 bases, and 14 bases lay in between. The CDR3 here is CASSYSLGLPHGYTF. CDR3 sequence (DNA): TGTGCCAGCAGTTACTCGTTGGGACTACCTCATGGCTACACCTTC.

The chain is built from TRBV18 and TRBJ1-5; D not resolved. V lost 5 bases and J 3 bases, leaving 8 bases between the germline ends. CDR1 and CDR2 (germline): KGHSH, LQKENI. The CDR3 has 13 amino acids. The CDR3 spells CASSTDTNQPQHF. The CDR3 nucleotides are TGTGCCAGCTCAACCGACACCAATCAGCCCCAGCATTTT.

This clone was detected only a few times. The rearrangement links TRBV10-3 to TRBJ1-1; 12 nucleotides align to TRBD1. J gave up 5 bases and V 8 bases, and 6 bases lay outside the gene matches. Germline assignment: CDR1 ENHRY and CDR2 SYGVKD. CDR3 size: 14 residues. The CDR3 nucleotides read TGTGCCATCGGGGACAGGGGGCTAGTTACTGAAGCTTTCTTT. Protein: CAIGDRGLVTEAFF.

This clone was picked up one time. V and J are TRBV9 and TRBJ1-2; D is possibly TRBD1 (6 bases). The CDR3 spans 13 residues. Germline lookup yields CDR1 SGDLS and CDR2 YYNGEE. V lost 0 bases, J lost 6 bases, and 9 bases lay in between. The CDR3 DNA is TGTGCCAGCAGCGTAGTGGGGGCCGATGGCTACACCTTC. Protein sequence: CASSVVGADGYTF.

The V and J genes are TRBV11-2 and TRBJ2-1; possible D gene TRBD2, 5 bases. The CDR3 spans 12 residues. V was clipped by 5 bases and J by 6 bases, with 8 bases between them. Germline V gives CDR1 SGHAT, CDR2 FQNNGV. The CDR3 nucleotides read TGTGCCAGCAGCAGAGAGGGCAATGAGCAGTTCTTC. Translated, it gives CASSREGNEQFF.

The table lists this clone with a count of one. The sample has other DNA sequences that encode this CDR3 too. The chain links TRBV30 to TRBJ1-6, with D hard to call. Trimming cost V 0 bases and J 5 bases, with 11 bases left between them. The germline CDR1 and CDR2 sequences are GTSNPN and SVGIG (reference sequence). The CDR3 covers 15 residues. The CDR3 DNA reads TGTGCCTGGAGTGTACCGGGAAGGGATAATTCACCCCTCCACTTT. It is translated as CAWSVPGRDNSPLHF.

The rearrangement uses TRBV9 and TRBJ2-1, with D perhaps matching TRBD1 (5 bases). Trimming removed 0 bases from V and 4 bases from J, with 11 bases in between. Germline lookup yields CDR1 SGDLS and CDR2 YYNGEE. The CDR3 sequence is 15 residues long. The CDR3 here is CASSVGTRGYNEQFF. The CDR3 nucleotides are TGTGCCAGCAGCGTAGGCACAAGGGGATACAATGAGCAGTTCTTC.

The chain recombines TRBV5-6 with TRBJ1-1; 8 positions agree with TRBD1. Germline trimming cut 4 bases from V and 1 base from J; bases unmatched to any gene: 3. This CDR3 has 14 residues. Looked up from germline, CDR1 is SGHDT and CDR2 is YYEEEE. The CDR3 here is CASSRDRKNTEAFF. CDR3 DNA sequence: TGTGCCAGCAGCCGGGACAGGAAGAACACTGAAGCTTTCTTT.

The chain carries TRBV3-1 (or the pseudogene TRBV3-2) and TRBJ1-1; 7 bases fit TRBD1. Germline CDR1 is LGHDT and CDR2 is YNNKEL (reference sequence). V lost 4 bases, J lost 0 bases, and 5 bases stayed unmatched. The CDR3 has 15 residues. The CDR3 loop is CASSRGQILNTEAFF. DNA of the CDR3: TGTGCCAGCAGCCGGGGACAGATATTGAACACTGAAGCTTTCTTT.

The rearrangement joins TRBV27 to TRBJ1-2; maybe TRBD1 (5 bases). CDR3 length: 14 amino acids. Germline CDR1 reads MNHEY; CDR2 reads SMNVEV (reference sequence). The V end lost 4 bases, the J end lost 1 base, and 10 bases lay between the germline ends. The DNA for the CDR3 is TGTGCCAGCAGTTCCGACGGGGGTAACTATGGCTACACCTTC. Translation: CASSSDGGNYGYTF.

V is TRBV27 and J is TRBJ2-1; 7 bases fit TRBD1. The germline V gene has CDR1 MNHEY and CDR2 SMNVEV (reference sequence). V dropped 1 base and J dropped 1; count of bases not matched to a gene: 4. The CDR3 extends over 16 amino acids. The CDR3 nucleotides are TGTGCCAGCAGTTTATACGTACAGGGGTCCTACAATGAGCAGTTCTTC. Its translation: CASSLYVQGSYNEQFF.

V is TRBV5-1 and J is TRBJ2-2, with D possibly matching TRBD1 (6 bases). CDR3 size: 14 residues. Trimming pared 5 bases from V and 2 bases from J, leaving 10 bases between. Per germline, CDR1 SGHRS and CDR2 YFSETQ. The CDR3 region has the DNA TGCGCCAGCAGTTCGGACAGAAACACCGGGGAGCTGTTTTTT. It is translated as CASSSDRNTGELFF.